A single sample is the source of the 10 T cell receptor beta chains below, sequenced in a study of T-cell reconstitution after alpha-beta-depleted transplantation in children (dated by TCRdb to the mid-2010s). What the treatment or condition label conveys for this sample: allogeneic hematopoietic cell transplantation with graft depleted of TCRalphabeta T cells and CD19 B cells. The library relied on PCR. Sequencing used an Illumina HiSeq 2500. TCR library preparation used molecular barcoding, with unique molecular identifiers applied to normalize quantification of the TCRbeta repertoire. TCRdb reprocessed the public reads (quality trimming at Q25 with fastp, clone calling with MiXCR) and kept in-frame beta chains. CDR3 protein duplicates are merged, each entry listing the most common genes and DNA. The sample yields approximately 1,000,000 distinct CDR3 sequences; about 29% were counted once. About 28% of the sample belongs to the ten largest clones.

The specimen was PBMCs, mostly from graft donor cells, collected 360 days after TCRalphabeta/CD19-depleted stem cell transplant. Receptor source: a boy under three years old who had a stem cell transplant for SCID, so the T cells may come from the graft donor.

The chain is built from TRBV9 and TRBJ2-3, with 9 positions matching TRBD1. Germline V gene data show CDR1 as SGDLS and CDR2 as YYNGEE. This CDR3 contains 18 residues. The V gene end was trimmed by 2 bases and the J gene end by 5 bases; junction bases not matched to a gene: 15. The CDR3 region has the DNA TGTGCCAGCAGCGTCAGTACCCGGGACAGGGTTTGGGAAGATACGCAGTATTTT. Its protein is CASSVSTRDRVWEDTQYF.

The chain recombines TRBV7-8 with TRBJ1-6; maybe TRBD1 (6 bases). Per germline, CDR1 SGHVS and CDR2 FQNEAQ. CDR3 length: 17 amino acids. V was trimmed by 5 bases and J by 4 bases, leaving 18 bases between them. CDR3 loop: CASSRDVRQAYNSPLHF. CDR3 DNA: TGTGCCAGCAGCAGAGACGTAAGACAGGCATATAATTCACCCCTCCACTTT.

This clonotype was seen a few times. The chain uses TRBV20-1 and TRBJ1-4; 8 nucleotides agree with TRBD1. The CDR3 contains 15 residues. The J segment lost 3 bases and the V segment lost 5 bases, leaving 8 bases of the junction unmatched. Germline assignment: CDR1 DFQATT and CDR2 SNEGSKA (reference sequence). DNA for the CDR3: TGCAGTGCTTCGGACAGGGCCTTTTCTAATGAAAAACTGTTTTTT. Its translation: CSASDRAFSNEKLFF.

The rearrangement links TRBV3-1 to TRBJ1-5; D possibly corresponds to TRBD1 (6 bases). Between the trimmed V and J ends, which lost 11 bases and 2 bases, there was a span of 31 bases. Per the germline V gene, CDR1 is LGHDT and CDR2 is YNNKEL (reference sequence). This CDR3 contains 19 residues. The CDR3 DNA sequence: TGTGCCTGCTCCACGACCCCGGGCAGGGGATCATCGGGCAATCAGCCCCAGCATTTT. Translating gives CACSTTPGRGSSGNQPQHF.

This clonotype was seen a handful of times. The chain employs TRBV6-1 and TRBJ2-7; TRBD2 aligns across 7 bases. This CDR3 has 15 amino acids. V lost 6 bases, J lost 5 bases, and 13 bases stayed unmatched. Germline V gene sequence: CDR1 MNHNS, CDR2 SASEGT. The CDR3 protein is CASSLRLARVDEQYF. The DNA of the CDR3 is TGTGCCAGCAGCCTCAGACTAGCTAGGGTAGACGAGCAGTACTTC.

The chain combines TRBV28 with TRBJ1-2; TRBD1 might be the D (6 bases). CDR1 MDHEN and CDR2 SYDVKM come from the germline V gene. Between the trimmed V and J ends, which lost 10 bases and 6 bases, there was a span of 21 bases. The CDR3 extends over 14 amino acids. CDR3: CATRPGGAPNGYTF. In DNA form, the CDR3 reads TGTGCCACCCGGCCGGGGGGGGCGCCGAATGGCTACACCTTC.

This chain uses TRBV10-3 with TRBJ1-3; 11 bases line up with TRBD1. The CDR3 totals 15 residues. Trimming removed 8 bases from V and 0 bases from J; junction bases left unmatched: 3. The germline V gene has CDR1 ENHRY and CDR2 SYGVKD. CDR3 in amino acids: CAIGTGGSSGNTIYF. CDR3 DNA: TGTGCCATCGGGACAGGGGGAAGCTCTGGAAACACCATATATTTT.

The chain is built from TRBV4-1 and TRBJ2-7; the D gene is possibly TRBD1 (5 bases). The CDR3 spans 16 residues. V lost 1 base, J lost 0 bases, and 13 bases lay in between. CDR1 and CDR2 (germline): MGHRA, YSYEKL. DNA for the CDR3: TGCGCCAGCAGCCAAGGCCCCAGGGCGGTCTCCTACGAGCAGTACTTC. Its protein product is CASSQGPRAVSYEQYF.

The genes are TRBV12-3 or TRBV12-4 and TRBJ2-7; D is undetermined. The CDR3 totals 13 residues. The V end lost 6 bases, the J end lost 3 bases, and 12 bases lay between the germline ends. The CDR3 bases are TGTGCCAGCAGCGTGACCCAGCACTACGAGCAGTACTTC. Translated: CASSVTQHYEQYF.

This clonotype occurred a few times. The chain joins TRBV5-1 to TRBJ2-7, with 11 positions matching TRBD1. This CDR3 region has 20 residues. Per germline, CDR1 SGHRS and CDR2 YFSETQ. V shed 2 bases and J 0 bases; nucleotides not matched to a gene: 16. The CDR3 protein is CASSLLSGTGGPFFSYEQYF. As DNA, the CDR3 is TGCGCCAGCAGCTTACTATCCGGGACAGGGGGTCCCTTCTTCTCCTACGAGCAGTACTTC.